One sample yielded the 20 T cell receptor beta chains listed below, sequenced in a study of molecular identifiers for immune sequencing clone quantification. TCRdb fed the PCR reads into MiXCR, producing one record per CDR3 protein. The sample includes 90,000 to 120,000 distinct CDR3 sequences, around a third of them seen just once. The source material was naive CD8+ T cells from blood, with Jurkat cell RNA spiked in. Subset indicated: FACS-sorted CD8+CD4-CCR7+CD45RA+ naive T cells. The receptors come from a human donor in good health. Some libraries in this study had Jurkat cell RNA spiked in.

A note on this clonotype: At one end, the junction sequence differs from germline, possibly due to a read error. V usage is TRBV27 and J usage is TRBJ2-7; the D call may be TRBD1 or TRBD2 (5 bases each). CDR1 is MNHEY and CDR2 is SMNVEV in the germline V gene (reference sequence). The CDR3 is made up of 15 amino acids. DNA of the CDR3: TGTGTCAGCTGTTTTAATAGGGATCGGGGCGGGGAGCAGTACTTC. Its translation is CVSCFNRDRGGEQYF.

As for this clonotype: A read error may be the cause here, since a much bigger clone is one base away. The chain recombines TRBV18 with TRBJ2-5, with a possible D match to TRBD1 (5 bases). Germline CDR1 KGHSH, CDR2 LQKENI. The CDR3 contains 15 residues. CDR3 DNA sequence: TGTGCCAGCTCACAACCCAGCGTTGGACAAGGGACCCAGTACTTC. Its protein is CASSQPSVGQGTQYF.

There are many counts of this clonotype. DNA of the CDR3: TGTGCCAGCAGTTTATCGGATCCGGGGAGAAGCTACGAGCAGTACTTC. Translating gives CASSLSDPGRSYEQYF. The chain employs TRBV12-3 or TRBV12-4 and TRBJ2-7; a weak D match, TRBD2 (5 bases). With 2 bases removed from V and 3 bases from J, the gap between germline ends came to 17 bases. This CDR3 has 16 amino acids.

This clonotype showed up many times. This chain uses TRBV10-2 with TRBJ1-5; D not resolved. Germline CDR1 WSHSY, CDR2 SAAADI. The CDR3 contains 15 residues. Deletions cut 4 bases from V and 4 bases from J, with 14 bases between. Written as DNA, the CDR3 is TGCGCCAGCAGTGGTGTGAGGGCTCTGAATCAGCCCCAGCATTTT. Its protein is CASSGVRALNQPQHF.

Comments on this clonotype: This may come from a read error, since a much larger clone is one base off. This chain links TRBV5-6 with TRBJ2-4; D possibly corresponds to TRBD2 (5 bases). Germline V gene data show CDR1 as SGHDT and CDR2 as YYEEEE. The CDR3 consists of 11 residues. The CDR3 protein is CASNRGAKKIF. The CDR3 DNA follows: TGTGCCAGCAATCGGGGAGCCAAAAAGATCTTC.

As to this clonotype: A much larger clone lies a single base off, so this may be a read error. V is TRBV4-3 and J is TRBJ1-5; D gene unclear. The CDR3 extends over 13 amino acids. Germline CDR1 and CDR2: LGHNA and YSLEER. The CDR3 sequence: CAGSQVLGQPQHF. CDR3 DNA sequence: TGCGCCGGCAGCCAAGTGTTAGGTCAGCCCCAGCATTTT.

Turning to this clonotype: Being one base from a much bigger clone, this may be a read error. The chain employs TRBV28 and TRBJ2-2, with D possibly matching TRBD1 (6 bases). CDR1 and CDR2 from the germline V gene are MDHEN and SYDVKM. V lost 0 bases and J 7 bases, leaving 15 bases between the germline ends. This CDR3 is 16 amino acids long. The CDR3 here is CASSLWAGDDGGELFF. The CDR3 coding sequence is TGTGCCAGCAGTTTATGGGCAGGGGATGATGGCGGGGAGCTGTTTTTT.

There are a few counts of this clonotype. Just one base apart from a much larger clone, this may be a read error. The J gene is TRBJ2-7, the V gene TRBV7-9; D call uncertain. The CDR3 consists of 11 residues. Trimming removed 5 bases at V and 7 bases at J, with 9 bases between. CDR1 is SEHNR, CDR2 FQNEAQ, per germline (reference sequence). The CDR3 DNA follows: TGTGCCAGCAGCCAAGACCTGGAGCAGTACTTC. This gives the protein CASSQDLEQYF.

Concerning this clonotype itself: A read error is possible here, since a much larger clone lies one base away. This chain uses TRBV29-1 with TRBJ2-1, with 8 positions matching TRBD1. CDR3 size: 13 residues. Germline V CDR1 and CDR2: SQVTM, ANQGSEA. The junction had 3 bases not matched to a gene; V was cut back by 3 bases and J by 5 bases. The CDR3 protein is CSVDADRDNEQFF. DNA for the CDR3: TGCAGCGTTGATGCGGACAGGGACAATGAGCAGTTCTTC.

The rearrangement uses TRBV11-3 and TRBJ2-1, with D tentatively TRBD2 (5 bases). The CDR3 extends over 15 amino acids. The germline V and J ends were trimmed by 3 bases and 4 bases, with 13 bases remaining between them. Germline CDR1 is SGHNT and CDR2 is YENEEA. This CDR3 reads CASSFRGPPYNEQFF. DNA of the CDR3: TGTGCCAGCAGCTTTAGAGGGCCCCCTTACAATGAGCAGTTCTTC.

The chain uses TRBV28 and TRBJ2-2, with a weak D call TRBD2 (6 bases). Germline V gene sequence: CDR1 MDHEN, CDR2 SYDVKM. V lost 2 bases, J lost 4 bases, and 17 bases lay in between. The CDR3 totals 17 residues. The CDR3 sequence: CASSLIGFAGSTGELFF. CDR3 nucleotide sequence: TGTGCCAGCAGTTTAATTGGATTCGCGGGAAGCACCGGGGAGCTGTTTTTT.

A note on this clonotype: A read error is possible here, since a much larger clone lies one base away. The CDR3 protein is CASSRDVPQGTQYF. CDR3 in DNA: TGTGCCAGCAGCCGCGACGTACCCCAAGGGACCCAGTACTTC. V gene TRBV11-2 combines with J gene TRBJ2-5; D gene unclear. This CDR3 has 14 amino acids. The V gene's germline CDR1 is SGHAT and CDR2 FQNNGV.

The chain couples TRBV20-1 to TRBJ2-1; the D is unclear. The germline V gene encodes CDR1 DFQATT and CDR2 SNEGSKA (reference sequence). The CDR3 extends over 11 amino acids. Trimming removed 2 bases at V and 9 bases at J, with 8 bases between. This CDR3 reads CSARINSEQFF. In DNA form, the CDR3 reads TGCAGTGCTAGAATTAACAGTGAGCAGTTCTTC.

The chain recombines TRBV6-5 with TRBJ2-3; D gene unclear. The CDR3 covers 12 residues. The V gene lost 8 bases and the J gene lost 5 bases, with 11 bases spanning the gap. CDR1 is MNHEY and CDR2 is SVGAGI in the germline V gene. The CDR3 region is CASGARVDTQYF. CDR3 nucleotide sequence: TGTGCCAGCGGAGCCCGGGTAGATACGCAGTATTTT.

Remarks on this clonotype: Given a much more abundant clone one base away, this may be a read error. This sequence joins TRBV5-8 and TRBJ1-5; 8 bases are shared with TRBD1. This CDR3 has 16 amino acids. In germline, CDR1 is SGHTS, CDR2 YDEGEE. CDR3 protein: CACSLAGTGYNQPQHF. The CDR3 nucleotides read TGTGCCTGCAGCTTGGCCGGGACAGGCTACAATCAGCCCCAGCATTTT.

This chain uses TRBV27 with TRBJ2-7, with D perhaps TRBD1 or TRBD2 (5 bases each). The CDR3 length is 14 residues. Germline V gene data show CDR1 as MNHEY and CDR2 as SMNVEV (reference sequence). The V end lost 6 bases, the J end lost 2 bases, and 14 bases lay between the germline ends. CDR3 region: CASRLTRGAYEQYF. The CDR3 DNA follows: TGTGCCAGCAGACTGACGAGAGGGGCCTACGAGCAGTACTTC.

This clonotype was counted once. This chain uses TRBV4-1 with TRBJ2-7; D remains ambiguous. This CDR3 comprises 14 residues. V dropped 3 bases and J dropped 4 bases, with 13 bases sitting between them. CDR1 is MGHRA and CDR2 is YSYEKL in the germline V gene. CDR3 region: CASSQGRIGYEQYF. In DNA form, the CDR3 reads TGCGCCAGCAGCCAGGGAAGAATTGGGTACGAGCAGTACTTC.

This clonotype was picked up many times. CDR3 region: CASSPRTSGSSGANVLTF. DNA for the CDR3: TGTGCCAGCAGTCCGAGGACTAGCGGAAGCTCTGGGGCCAACGTCCTGACTTTC. The rearrangement uses TRBV12-3 or TRBV12-4 and TRBJ2-6, with 10 positions matching TRBD2. CDR3 size: 18 residues. V dropped 5 bases and J dropped 0; count of bases not matched to a gene: 7.

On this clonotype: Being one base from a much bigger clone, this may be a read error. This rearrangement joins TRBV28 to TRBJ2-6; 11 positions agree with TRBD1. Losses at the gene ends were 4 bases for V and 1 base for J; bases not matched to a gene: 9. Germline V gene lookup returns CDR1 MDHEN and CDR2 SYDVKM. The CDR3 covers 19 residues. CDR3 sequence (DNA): TGTGCCAGCAGTTCCCCCCCGGGACAGGGGGATTCTGGGGCCAACGTCCTGACTTTC. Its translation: CASSSPPGQGDSGANVLTF.

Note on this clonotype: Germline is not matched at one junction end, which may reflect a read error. CDR3 bases: TGTGCCGGCAGCCAAGTTCTGGCACGCCAAGAGACCCAGTACTTC. Translating gives CAGSQVLARQETQYF. The chain recombines TRBV14 with TRBJ2-5; D not certain. The CDR3 loop spans 15 amino acids. Germline V CDR1 and CDR2: SGHDN, FVKESK.